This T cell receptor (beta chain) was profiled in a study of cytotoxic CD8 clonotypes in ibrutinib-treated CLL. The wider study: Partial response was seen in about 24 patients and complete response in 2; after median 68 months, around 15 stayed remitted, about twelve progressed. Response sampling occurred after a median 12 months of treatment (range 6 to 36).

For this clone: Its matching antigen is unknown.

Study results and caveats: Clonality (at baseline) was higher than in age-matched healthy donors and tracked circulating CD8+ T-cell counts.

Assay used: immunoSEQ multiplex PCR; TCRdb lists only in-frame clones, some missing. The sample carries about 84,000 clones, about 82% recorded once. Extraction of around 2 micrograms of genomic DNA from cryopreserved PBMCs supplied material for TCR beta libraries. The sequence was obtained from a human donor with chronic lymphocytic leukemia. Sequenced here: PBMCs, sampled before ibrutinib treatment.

For the CDR3, the DNA is TGTGCCAGCATACCCCCAGGGGCTGGAAACACCATATATTTT. It codes for CASIPPGAGNTIYF. This chain joins TRBV28 and TRBJ1-3, with D possibly TRBD1 on 6 matching bases. Trimming took 7 bases from V and 2 from J, leaving 12 bases between them. Germline-derived CDR1 and CDR2 are MDHEN and SYDVKM. The CDR3 loop spans 14 amino acids. Combining the CDR3 with reference TRBV28 and TRBJ1-3 gives the whole variable domain DVKVTQSSRYLVKRTGEKVFLECVQDMDHENMFWYRQDPGLGLRLIYFSYDVKMKEKGDIPEGYSVSREKKERFSLILESASTNQTSMYLCASIPPGAGNTIYFGEGSWLTVV.